The next 8 T cell receptor beta chains were all read from a single sample in a study of blood T cells in healthy people across ages. The second PCR ran roughly 6 to 12 cycles with a sample-barcoded 5' primer and J-beta primers. TCRdb recomputed calls from the 5' RACE reads with MiXCR, one row per CDR3 protein. The top ten clones hold about 3% of a sample with more than 650,000 distinct CDR3 sequences, about 26% of them seen once. This sample also belongs to another study, concerning T cells of mothers and their children.

Specimen: blood. Receptors originate from a boy younger than 18 in good health.

The sample holds a few counts of this clonotype. The chain joins TRBV3-1 to TRBJ2-4; possibly TRBD2 for D (8 bases). The germline V gene encodes CDR1 LGHDT and CDR2 YNNKEL (reference sequence). This CDR3 contains 20 residues. V was clipped by 3 bases and J by 1 base, with 25 bases between them. The CDR3 region is CASSHGPAGASGGAKNIQYF. DNA of the CDR3: TGTGCCAGCAGCCACGGGCCAGCGGGGGCCTCAGGGGGTGCCAAAAACATTCAGTACTTC.

This clonotype was observed a few times. V and J are TRBV5-1 and TRBJ1-1, with a possible D match to TRBD1 (5 bases). The ends were cut back, 3 bases at V and 4 bases at J, with 13 bases in the middle. This CDR3 region has 14 residues. CDR1 is SGHRS and CDR2 is YFSETQ in the germline V gene. The CDR3 region has the DNA TGCGCCAGCAGCTGGGGGAGGGTGGGCACTGAAGCTTTCTTT. Translated, it gives CASSWGRVGTEAFF.

This chain uses TRBV2 with TRBJ2-1, with a weak D call TRBD1 (6 bases). Per the germline V gene, CDR1 is SNHLY and CDR2 is FYNNEI. The ends were cut back, 8 bases at V and 0 bases at J, with 14 bases in the middle. The CDR3 runs to 15 residues. CDR3 protein: CASGEGVSSYNEQFF. CDR3 nucleotides: TGTGCCAGCGGCGAGGGGGTTAGCTCCTACAATGAGCAGTTCTTC.

This clonotype was counted at least ten times. This CDR3 is CASSPRGRQEAFF. CDR3 nucleotides: TGTGCCAGCAGCCCCCGGGGGAGACAGGAAGCTTTCTTT. V gene TRBV9 combines with J gene TRBJ1-1, with D maybe TRBD1 (5 bases). The germline V and J ends were trimmed by 4 bases and 8 bases, with 15 bases remaining between them. Germline loops: CDR1 SGDLS, CDR2 YYNGEE. This CDR3 is 13 amino acids long.

J is TRBJ2-5 and V is TRBV12-3 or TRBV12-4; D is unclear. The DNA end lines up better with TRBJ2-1; the J call may be wrong. This CDR3 spans 12 amino acids. The CDR3 DNA reads TGTGCCAGCAGCACAACCCTGGATGAGCAGTTCTTC. This encodes CASSTTLDEQFF.

V is TRBV6-5 and J is TRBJ2-2; 8 positions agree with TRBD1. The CDR3 has 14 amino acids. Germline assignment: CDR1 MNHEY and CDR2 SVGAGI. V was clipped by 6 bases and J by 6 bases; unmatched bases: 6. The CDR3 DNA is TGTGCCAGCAGCAATGACAGGGGCCCCGGGGAGCTGTTTTTT. Translating it yields CASSNDRGPGELFF.

The chain has TRBV20-1 and TRBJ2-4; weak D call: TRBD2 (6 bases). V was shortened by 7 bases and J by 8 bases, with 12 bases between the two germline ends. Germline V gene lookup returns CDR1 DFQATT and CDR2 SNEGSKA (reference sequence). The CDR3 has 11 residues. The DNA of the CDR3 is TGCAGTGAGGAGGGCCGGGACATTCAGTACTTC. It specifies CSEEGRDIQYF.

This rearrangement joins TRBV12-3 or TRBV12-4 to TRBJ2-1; D possibly uses TRBD1 or TRBD2 (6 bases each). V was shortened by 11 bases and J by 0 bases, with 14 bases between the two germline ends. The CDR3 length is 14 residues. The CDR3 reads CAVGGHSSYNEQFF. CDR3 coding DNA: TGTGCCGTCGGGGGCCATAGCTCCTACAATGAGCAGTTCTTC.